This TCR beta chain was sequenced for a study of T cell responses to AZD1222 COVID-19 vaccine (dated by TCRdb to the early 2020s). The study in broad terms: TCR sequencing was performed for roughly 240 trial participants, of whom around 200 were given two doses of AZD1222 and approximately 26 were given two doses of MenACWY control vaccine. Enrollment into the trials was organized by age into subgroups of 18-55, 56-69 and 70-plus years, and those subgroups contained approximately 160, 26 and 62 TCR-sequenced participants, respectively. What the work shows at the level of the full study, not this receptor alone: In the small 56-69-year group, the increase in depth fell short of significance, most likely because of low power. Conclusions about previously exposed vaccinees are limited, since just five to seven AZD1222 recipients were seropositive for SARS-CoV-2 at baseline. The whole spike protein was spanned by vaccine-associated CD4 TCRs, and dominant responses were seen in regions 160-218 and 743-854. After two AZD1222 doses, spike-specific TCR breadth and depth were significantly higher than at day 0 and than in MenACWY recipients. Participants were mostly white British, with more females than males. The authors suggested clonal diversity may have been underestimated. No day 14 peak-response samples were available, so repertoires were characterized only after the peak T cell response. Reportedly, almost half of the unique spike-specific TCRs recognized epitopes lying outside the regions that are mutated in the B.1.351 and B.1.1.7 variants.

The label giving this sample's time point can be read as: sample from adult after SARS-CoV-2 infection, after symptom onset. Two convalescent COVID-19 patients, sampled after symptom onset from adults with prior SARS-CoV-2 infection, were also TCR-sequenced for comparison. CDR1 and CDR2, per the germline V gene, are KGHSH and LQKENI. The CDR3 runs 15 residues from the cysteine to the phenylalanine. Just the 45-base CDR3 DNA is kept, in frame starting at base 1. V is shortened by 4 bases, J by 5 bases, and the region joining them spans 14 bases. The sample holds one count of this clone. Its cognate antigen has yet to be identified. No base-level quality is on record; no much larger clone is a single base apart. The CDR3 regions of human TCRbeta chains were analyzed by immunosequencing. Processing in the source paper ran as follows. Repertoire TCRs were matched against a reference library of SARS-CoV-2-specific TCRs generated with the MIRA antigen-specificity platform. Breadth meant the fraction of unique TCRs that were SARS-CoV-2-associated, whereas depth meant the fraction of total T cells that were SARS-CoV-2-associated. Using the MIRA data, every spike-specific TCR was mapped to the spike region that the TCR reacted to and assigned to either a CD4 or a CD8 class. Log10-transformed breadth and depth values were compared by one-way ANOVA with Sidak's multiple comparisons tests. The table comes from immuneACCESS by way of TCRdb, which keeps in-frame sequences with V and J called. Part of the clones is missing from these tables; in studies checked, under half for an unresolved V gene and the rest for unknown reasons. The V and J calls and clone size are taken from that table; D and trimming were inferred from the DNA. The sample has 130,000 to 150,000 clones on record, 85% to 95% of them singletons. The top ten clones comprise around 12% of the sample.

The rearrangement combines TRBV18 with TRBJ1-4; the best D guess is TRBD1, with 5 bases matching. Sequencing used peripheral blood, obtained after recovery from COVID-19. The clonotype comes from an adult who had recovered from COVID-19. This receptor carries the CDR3 CASSRDSRQNEKLFF. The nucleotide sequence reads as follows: TGTGCCAGCTCACGAGATTCCAGACAGAATGAAAAACTGTTTTTT. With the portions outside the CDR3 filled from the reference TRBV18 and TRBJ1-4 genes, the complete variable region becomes NAGVMQNPRHLVRRRGQEARLRCSPMKGHSHVYWYRQLPEEGLKFMVYLQKENIIDESGMPKERFSAEFPKEGPSILRIQQVVRGDSAAYFCASSRDSRQNEKLFFGSGTQLSVL.